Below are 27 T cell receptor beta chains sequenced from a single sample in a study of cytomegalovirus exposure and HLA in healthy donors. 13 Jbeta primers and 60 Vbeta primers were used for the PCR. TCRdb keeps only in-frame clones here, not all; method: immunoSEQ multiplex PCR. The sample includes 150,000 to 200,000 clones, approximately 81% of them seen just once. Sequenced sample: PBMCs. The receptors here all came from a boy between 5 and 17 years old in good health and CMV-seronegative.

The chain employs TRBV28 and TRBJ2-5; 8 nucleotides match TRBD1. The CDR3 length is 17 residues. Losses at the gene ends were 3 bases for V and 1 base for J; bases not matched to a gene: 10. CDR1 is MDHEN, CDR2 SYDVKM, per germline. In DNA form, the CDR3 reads TGTGCCAGCAGTTTGGGCAGGGGGCGCATCTTCCAAGAGACCCAGTACTTC. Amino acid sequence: CASSLGRGRIFQETQYF.

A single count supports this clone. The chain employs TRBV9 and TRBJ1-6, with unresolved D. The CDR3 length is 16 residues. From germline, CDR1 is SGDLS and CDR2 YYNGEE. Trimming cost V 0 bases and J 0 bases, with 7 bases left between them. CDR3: CASSVEQSSYNSPLHF. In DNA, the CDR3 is TGTGCCAGCAGCGTAGAACAGAGCTCCTATAATTCACCCCTCCACTTT.

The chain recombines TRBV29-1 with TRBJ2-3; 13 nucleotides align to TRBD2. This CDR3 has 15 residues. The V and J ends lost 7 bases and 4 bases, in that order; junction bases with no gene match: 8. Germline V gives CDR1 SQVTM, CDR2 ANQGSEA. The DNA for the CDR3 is TGCAGCGCCGAGACTAGCGGGAGGAGTCCAGATACGCAGTATTTT. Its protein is CSAETSGRSPDTQYF.

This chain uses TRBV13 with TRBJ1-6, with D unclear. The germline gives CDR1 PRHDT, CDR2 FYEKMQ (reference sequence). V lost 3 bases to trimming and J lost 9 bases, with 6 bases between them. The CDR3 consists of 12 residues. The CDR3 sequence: CASSFRTSPLHF. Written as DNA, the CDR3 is TGTGCCAGCAGCTTCAGAACTTCACCCCTCCACTTT. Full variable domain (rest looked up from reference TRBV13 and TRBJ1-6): AAGVIQSPRHLIKEKRETATLKCYPIPRHDTVYWYQQGPGQDPQFLISFYEKMQSDKGSIPDRFSAQQFSDYHSELNMSSLELGDSALYFCASSFRTSPLHFGNGTRLTVT.

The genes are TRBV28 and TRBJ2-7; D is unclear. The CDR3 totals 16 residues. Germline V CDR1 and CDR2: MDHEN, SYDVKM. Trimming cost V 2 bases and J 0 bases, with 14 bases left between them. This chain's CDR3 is CASSLTSTVSSYEQYF. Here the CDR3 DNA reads TGTGCCAGCAGTTTAACTTCTACGGTGAGCTCCTACGAGCAGTACTTC. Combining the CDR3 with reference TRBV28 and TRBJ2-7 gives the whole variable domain DVKVTQSSRYLVKRTGEKVFLECVQDMDHENMFWYRQDPGLGLRLIYFSYDVKMKEKGDIPEGYSVSREKKERFSLILESASTNQTSMYLCASSLTSTVSSYEQYFGPGTRLTVT.

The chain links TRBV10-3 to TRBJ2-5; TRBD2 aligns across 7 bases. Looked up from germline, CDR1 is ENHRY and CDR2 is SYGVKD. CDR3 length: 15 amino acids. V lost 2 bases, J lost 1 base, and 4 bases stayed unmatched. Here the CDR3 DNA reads TGTGCCATCAGTGAGGCAGGGACTATCCAAGAGACCCAGTACTTC. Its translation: CAISEAGTIQETQYF.

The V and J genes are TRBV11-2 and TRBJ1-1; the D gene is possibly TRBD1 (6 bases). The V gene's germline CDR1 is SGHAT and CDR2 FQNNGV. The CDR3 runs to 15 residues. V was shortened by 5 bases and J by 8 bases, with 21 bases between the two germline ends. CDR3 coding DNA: TGTGCCAGCAGCGCAGGACAGTTCAAGGGGACCGAAGCTTTCTTT. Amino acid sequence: CASSAGQFKGTEAFF.

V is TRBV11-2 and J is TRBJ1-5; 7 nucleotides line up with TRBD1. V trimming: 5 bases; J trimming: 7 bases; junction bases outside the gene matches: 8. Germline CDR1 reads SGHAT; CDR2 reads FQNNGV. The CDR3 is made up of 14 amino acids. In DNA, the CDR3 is TGTGCCAGCAGCCTCGGACAGGTTCGGCAGCCCCAGCATTTT. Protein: CASSLGQVRQPQHF.

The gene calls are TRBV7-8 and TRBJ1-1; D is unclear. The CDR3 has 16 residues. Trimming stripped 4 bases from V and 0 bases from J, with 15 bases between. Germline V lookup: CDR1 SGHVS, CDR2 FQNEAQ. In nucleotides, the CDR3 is TGTGCCAGCAGCTCGGGTAGAATGATGATGAACACTGAAGCTTTCTTT. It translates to CASSSGRMMMNTEAFF.

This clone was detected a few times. The CDR3: CASSSGLGIHNEQFF. The CDR3 DNA sequence: TGCGCCAGCAGCTCGGGACTAGGGATCCACAATGAGCAGTTCTTC. The chain joins TRBV5-1 to TRBJ2-1, with 8 bases fitting TRBD2. J gave up 5 bases and V 3 bases, and 7 bases lay outside the gene matches. Germline V gene lookup returns CDR1 SGHRS and CDR2 YFSETQ. The CDR3 covers 15 residues.

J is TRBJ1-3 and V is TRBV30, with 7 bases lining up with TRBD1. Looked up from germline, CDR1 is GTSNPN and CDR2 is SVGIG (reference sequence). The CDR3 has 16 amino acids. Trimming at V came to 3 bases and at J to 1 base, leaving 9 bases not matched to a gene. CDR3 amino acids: CAWRESNRGSGNTIYF. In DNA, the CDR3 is TGTGCCTGGAGAGAATCGAACAGGGGATCTGGAAACACCATATATTTT.

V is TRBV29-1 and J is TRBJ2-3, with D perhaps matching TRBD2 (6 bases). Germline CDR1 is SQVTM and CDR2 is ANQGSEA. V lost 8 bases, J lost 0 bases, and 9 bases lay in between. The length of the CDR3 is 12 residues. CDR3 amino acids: CSMGTSTDTQYF. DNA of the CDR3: TGCAGCATGGGGACTAGCACAGATACGCAGTATTTT.

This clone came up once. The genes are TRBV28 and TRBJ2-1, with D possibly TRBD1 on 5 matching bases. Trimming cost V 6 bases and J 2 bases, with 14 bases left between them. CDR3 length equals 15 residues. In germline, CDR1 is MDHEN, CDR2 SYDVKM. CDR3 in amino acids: CASRGEGVTYNEQFF. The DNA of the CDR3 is TGTGCCAGCAGAGGGGAAGGGGTCACCTACAATGAGCAGTTCTTC.

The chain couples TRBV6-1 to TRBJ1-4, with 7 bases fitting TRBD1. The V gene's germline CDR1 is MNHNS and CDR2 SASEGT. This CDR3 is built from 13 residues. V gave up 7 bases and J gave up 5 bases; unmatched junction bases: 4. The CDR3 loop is CASIGGQNEKLFF. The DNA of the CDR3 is TGTGCCAGCATTGGGGGACAGAATGAAAAACTGTTTTTT.

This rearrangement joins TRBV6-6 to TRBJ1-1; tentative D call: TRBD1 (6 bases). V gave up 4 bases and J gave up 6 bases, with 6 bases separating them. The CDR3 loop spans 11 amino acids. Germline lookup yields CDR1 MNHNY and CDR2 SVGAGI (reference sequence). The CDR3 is CASSSGAEAFF. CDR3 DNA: TGTGCCAGCAGTTCAGGGGCTGAAGCTTTCTTT.

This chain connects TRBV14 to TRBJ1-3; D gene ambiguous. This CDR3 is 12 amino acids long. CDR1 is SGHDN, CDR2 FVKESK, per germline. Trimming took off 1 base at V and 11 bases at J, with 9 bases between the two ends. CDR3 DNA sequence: TGTGCCAGCAGCCAAGGGCAGAGGGCCATATATTTT. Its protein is CASSQGQRAIYF.

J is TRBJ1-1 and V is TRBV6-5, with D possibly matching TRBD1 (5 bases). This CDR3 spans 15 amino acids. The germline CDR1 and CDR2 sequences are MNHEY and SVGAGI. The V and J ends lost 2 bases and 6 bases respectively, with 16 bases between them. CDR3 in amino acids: CASSYVGQPAAEAFF. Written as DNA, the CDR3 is TGTGCCAGCAGTTACGTTGGACAACCAGCAGCTGAAGCTTTCTTT.

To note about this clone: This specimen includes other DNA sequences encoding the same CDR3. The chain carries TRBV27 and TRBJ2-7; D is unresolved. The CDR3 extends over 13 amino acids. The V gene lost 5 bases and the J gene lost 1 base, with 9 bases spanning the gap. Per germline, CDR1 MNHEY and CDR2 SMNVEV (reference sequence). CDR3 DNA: TGTGCCAGCAGTCTCGGCAGGTCCTACGAGCAGTACTTC. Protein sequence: CASSLGRSYEQYF.

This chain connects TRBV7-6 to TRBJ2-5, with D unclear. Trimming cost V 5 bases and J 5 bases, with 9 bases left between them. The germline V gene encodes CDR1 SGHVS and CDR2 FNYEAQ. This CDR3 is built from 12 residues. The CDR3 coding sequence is TGTGCCAGCAGCCACCAGTTGGAGACCCAGTACTTC. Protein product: CASSHQLETQYF.

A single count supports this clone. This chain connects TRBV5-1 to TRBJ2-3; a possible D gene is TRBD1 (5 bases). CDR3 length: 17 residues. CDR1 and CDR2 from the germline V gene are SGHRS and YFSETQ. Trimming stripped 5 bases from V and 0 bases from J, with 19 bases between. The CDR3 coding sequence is TGCGCCAGCAGATGGGGCCCTGTCGGAGTAAGCACAGATACGCAGTATTTT. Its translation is CASRWGPVGVSTDTQYF.

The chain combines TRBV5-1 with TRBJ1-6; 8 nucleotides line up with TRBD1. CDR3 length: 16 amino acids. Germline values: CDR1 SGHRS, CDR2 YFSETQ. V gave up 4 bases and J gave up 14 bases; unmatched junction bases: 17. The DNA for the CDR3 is TGCGCCAGCAGCCGGGCCGGGACAGGAGGGAGAGGGGCCCTCCACTTT. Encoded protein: CASSRAGTGGRGALHF.

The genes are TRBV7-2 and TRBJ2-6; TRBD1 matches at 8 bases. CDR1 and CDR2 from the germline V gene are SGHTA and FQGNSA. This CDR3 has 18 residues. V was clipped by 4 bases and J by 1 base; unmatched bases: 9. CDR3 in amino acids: CASSSRTGPLSGANVLTF. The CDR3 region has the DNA TGTGCCAGCAGCTCCCGGACAGGGCCCCTTTCTGGGGCCAACGTCCTGACTTTC.

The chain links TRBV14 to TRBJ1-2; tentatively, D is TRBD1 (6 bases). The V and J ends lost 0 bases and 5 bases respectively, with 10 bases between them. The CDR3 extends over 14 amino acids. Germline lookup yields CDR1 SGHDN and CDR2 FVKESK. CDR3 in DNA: TGTGCCAGCAGCCAAGATGGACAGTTATATGGCTACACCTTC. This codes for CASSQDGQLYGYTF.

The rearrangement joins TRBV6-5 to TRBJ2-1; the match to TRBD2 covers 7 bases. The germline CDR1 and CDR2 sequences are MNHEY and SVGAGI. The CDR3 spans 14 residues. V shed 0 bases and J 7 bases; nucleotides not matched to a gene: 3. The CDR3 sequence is CASSYSGRDNEQFF. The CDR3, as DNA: TGTGCCAGCAGTTACTCGGGGAGGGATAATGAGCAGTTCTTC.

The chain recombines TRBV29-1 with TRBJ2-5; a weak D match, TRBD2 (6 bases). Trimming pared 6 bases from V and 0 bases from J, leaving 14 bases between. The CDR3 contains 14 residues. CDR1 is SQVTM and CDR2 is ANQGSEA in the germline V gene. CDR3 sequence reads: CSVDFGTYQETQYF. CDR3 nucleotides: TGCAGCGTAGATTTTGGGACTTACCAAGAGACCCAGTACTTC.

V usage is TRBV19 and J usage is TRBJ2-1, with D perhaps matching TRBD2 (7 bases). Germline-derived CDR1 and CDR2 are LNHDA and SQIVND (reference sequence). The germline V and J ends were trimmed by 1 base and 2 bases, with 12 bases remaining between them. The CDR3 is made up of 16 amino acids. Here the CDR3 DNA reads TGTGCCAGTAGTATAGGCGGGGGCGGCCCCTACAATGAGCAGTTCTTC. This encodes CASSIGGGGPYNEQFF.

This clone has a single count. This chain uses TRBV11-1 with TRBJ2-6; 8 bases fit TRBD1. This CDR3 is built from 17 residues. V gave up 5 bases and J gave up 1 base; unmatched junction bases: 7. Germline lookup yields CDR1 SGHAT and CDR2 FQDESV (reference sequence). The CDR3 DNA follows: TGTGCCAGCAGCAAGGGACAGGCGGTTTCTGGGGCCAACGTCCTGACTTTC. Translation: CASSKGQAVSGANVLTF.